The rows below give T cell receptor beta chains drawn from one sample of a study of CXCR3-negative and CXCR3-positive naive CD8 T cells. TCRdb reworked the 5' RACE reads into one entry per CDR3 protein, no DNA. The clone table shows roughly 65,000 distinct CDR3 sequences, with the ten largest holding 0.55% to 0.85%. Material for sequencing was naive CXCR3+ CD8+ T cells from blood. Receptors were obtained from a human donor in good health. Some clones in this sample may be carry-over from other donors' samples. Both conserved end residues are part of each CDR3.

TRBJ2-7 TRBV29-1 CSVEGQHYEQYF
TRBJ2-4 TRBV27 CASSLSRVAKNIQYF
TRBJ1-6 TRBV7-8 CASSLGEGSPLHF
TRBJ2-7 TRBV29-1 CSVVGGYYEQYF
TRBJ2-1 TRBV7-2 CASSSGRGLLDNEQFF
TRBJ2-1 TRBV11-3 CASSLLWGELAEQFF
TRBJ2-5 TRBV5-6 CASSMDRDSPGTQYF
TRBJ2-7 TRBV7-2 CASSPLEGPYYEQYF
TRBJ2-7 TRBV29-1 CSVEWAAKGEQYF
TRBJ2-4 TRBV10-2 CASSAEGLDIQYF
TRBJ2-5 TRBV7-6 CASSLGRGRQETQYF
TRBJ2-2 TRBV7-3 CASSLGHTGELFF
TRBJ2-3 TRBV11-3 CASSKGTSETQYF
TRBJ1-5 TRBV27 CASRQQGGNQPQHF
TRBJ1-1 TRBV5-1 CASSSQPREETEAFF
TRBJ2-2 TRBV19 CATGTGGRGTGELFF
TRBJ2-5 TRBV25-1 CASSEKGEETQYF
TRBJ2-3 TRBV7-2 CASRAGSDTQYF
TRBJ2-7 TRBV27 CASSLSEEDFNEQYF
TRBJ1-5 TRBV2 CASSEPGDPSNQPQHF
TRBJ1-5 TRBV5-1 CASSQTGADQPQHF
TRBJ1-2 TRBV12-3/TRBV12-4 CASSRELVRTGGDGYTF
TRBJ2-3 TRBV12-3/TRBV12-4 CASSILAGTDTQYF